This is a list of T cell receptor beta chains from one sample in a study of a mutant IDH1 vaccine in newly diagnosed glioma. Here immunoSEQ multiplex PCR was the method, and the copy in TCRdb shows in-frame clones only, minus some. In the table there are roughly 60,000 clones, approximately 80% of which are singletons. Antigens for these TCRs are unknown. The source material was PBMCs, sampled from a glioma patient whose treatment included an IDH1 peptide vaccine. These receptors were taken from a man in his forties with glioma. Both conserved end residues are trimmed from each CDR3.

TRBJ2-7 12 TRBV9 ASSASGSGYEQY
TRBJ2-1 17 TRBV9 ASSVAPGTGGVLYNEQF
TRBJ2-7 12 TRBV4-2 ASSRGAGAYEQY
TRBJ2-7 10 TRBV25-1 ASSGLAGEQY
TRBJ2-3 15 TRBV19 ASSDEEGGYSTDTQY
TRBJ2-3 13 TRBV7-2 ASSLGWTGPDTQY
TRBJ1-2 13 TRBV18 ASSPRTGVDYGYT
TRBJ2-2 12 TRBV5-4 ASRGTGITGELF
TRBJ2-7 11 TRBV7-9 ASRTSGAYEQY
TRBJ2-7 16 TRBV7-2 ASSLTPLAGDPREEQY
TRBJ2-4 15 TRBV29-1 SVEEGGTGRAKNIQY
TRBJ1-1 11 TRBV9 ASSATGVAEAF
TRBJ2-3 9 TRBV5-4 ASMIRDTQY
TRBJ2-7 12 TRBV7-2 ASSSLGGPYEQY
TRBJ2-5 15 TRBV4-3 ASSHDLAGGPQETQY
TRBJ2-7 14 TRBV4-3 ASSQDRGDPYYEQY
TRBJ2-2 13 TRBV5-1 ASSLDLSSPGELF
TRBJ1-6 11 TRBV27 ASRLGPDSPLH
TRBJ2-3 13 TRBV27 ASSPWRGTTDTQY
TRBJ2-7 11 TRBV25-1 ASNRDFLYEQY
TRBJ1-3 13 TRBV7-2 ASSPGALGGNTIY
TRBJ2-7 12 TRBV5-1 ASSLGGGWNEQY
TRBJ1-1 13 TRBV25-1 ASSPGFARNTEAF
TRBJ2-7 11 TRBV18 ASSPDGTDEQY
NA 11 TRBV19 ASSLPGTYEQY
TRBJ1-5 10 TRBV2 ASNKEAQPQH
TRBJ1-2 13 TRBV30 AWSGKGLKNYGYT
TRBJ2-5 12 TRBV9 ASSPEVPGETQY
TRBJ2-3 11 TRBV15 ATSRDGVGTQY
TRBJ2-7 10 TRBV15 ATSALAYEQY
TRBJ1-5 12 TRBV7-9 ASSLGAVLQPQH
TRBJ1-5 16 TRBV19 ASSIVRDRDRGNQPQH
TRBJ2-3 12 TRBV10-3 AISGRTETDTQY
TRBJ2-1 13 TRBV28 ASSFATETYNEQF
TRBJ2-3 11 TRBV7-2 ASSLVDVAAQY
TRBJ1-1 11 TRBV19 ASSIEGGTEAF
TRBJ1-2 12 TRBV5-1 ASSLPDRSHGYT
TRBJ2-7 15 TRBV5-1 ASSLEGQTPARAWQY
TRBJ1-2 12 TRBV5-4 ASSLDRDSYGYT
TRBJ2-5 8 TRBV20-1 SPPAATQY
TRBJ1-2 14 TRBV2 ASSEQTAGPDYGYT
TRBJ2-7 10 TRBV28 ASSLGEGEQY
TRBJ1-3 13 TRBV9 ASSPTQSSGNTIY
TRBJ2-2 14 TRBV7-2 ASSPHMRPPTGELF
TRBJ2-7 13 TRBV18 ASSPSQPRSYEQY
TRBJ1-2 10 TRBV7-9 ASSTGGYGYT
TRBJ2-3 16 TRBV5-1 ASTRGATSGRAGDTQY
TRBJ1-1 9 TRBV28 AWGSYTEAF
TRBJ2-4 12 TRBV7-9 ASSLAQGRDIQY
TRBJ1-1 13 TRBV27 ASSLSIAMNTEAF
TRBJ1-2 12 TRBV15 ATSTVTGSYGYT
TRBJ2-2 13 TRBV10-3 AISESAQLTGELF
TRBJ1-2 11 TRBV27 ASSPGTGFGNT